These 12 T cell receptor beta chains were sequenced from one sample in a study of cytotoxic CD8 clonotypes in ibrutinib-treated CLL. Only in-frame clones appear in the TCRdb table, and some are missing; sequencing was by immunoSEQ multiplex PCR. The sample lists approximately 74,000 clones; 65% to 85% were seen once. The sequencing here drew on PBMCs, taken at disease progression, from a patient treated with ibrutinib. These receptors came from a human donor with chronic lymphocytic leukemia.

The chain carries TRBV7-2 and TRBJ1-2, with TRBD1 as a possible D gene (6 bases). The CDR3 totals 14 residues. Germline V gene lookup returns CDR1 SGHTA and CDR2 FQGNSA. Between the trimmed V and J ends, which lost 5 bases and 3 bases, there was a span of 13 bases. CDR3 coding DNA: TGTGCCAGCAGCCCTGGGGGGGCGTACTATGGCTACACCTTC. Encoded protein: CASSPGGAYYGYTF.

This chain connects TRBV30 to TRBJ1-1, with D unclear. V lost 4 bases to trimming and J lost 1 base, with 10 bases between them. Germline lookup yields CDR1 GTSNPN and CDR2 SVGIG (reference sequence). This CDR3 is built from 13 residues. The DNA for the CDR3 is TGTGCCTGGAAGAGGTCCCCGAACACTGAAGCTTTCTTT. Translation: CAWKRSPNTEAFF.

This clone has just a few counts. This rearrangement joins TRBV28 to TRBJ1-2, with a possible D match to TRBD1 (5 bases). Trimming shortened V by 2 bases and J by 7 bases, and 17 bases separated the two germline ends. The CDR3 sequence is 15 residues long. Looked up from germline, CDR1 is MDHEN and CDR2 is SYDVKM. The CDR3 bases are TGTGCCAGCAGTTTAGCTCAGGGTTTTTTCCTTGGCTACACCTTC. This sequence encodes CASSLAQGFFLGYTF.

The genes are TRBV10-3 and TRBJ2-7; TRBD1 matches at 9 bases. The CDR3 spans 14 residues. In germline, CDR1 is ENHRY, CDR2 SYGVKD. V lost 7 bases and J lost 0; bases outside the gene matches: 4. This chain's CDR3 is CAIMPGQGSYEQYF. The CDR3 DNA reads TGTGCCATCATGCCGGGACAGGGCTCCTACGAGCAGTACTTC.

This chain uses TRBV11-2 with TRBJ1-2; D not certain. This CDR3 region has 17 residues. The germline V and J ends were trimmed by 1 base and 3 bases, with 18 bases remaining between them. Germline CDR1 is SGHAT and CDR2 is FQNNGV. The CDR3 sequence is CASSLGHSKLRHYGYTF. In nucleotides, the CDR3 is TGTGCCAGCAGCTTAGGGCACAGCAAACTACGACACTATGGCTACACCTTC.

V usage is TRBV7-2 and J usage is TRBJ1-1; D ambiguous. Trimming cost V 1 base and J 5 bases, with 5 bases left between them. The CDR3 loop spans 12 amino acids. CDR1 and CDR2 (germline): SGHTA, FQGNSA. This CDR3 is CASSLERTEAFF. The CDR3 DNA reads TGTGCCAGCAGCTTAGAAAGGACTGAAGCTTTCTTT.

This chain connects TRBV18 to TRBJ2-4; D perhaps matches TRBD1 (6 bases). The J call may not be correct, given that the DNA end is closer to TRBJ2-5. Looked up from germline, CDR1 is KGHSH and CDR2 is LQKENI. CDR3 length: 13 residues. CDR3 sequence reads: CASSPEDSLTQYF. The CDR3 DNA follows: TGTGCCAGCTCACCGGAGGACAGTCTGACCCAGTACTTC.

This clone has only a few counts. The rearrangement joins TRBV29-1 to TRBJ2-5, with 11 bases aligning to TRBD2. Trimming took 6 bases from V and 4 from J; bases not matched to a gene: 10. Germline assignment: CDR1 SQVTM and CDR2 ANQGSEA. This CDR3 contains 15 residues. The CDR3 DNA follows: TGCAGCGTAAAGCCTAGCGGGGGGCCGGGAGAGACCCAGTACTTC. Translating gives CSVKPSGGPGETQYF.

The chain combines TRBV19 with TRBJ1-4; 7 nucleotides agree with TRBD1. The CDR3 covers 15 residues. Germline CDR1 LNHDA, CDR2 SQIVND (reference sequence). The ends lost 4 bases at V and 8 bases at J; junction bases unmatched: 10. The CDR3 DNA is TGTGCCAGTAGTAAGAACAGGGGAGGGTACGAAAAACTGTTTTTT. Its protein product is CASSKNRGGYEKLFF.

The chain is built from TRBV9 and TRBJ2-1, with D tentatively TRBD1 (5 bases). Trimming stripped 0 bases from V and 10 bases from J, with 11 bases between. This CDR3 has 13 amino acids. Germline assignment: CDR1 SGDLS and CDR2 YYNGEE. CDR3: CASSVAGPGEQFF. Written as DNA, the CDR3 is TGTGCCAGCAGCGTAGCAGGGCCAGGAGAGCAGTTCTTC.

The CDR3 spells CASSQPTGTGANVLTF. In DNA form, the CDR3 reads TGCGCCAGCAGCCAACCAACAGGGACTGGGGCCAACGTCCTGACTTTC. The chain employs TRBV4-1 and TRBJ2-6, with TRBD1 as a possible D gene (6 bases). V was clipped by 2 bases and J by 2 bases, with 10 bases between them. CDR3 size: 16 residues. The V gene's germline CDR1 is MGHRA and CDR2 YSYEKL.

This clone was picked up a small number of times. The genes are TRBV19 and TRBJ1-5, with D unresolved. V dropped 1 base and J dropped 5 bases, with 9 bases sitting between them. CDR1 and CDR2 from the germline V gene are LNHDA and SQIVND (reference sequence). The CDR3 has 14 amino acids. The CDR3 spells CASSIATGHQPQHF. The CDR3 DNA reads as TGTGCCAGTAGTATAGCGACGGGCCATCAGCCCCAGCATTTT.